Here is one TCR beta chain with its context. This record comes from a study of PD-1 blockade in mismatch repair-deficient tumors. Measured with immunoSEQ multiplex PCR; TCRdb has only the in-frame clones, and not every one. In the table there are 120,000 or so clones, 88% of which are singletons. The CDR3 extends over 14 amino acids. Per the germline V gene, CDR1 is SQVTM and CDR2 is ANQGSEA. The ends were cut back, 2 bases at V and 2 bases at J, with 13 bases in the middle. All patients were mismatch repair deficient, assessed by either PCR or immunohistochemistry. The origin of this receptor is an adult with mismatch repair-deficient cancer. Source: peripheral blood, taken just under 74 weeks after starting pembrolizumab. The gene calls are TRBV29-1 and TRBJ2-7; D is undetermined. The CDR3 loop reads CSVERSGSTYEQYF. The CDR3 DNA reads TGCAGCGTTGAAAGGTCCGGATCGACCTACGAGCAGTACTTC.